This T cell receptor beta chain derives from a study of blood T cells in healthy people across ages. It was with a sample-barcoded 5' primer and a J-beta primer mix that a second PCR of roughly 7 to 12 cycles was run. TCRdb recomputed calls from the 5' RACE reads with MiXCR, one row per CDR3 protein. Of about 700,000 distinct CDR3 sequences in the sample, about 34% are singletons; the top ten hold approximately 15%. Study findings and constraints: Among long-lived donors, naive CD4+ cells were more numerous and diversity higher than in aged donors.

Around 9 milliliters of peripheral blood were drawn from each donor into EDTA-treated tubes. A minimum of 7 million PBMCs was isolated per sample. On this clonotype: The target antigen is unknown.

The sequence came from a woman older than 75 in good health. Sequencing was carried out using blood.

The CDR3 protein is CAISDSFEKLFF. CDR3 sequence (DNA): TGTGCCATCAGTGACTCTTTTGAAAAACTGTTTTTT. The rearrangement joins TRBV10-3 to TRBJ1-4; D unresolved. The CDR3 covers 12 residues. CDR1 ENHRY and CDR2 SYGVKD come from the germline V gene. The germline V and J ends were trimmed by 3 bases and 7 bases, with 6 bases remaining between them.